Listed below are T cell receptor beta chains from one sample, sequenced in a study of blood T cell repertoires in COVID-19. Some clones are missing from TCRdb's copy, which holds only in-frame ones; the method was immunoSEQ multiplex PCR. The profile shows 150,000 to 200,000 clones, around 82% of them singletons. The sample taken for sequencing was PBMCs or T cells enriched from blood (not recorded which). The receptors shown here come from a man aged 40-50 years who had recovered from COVID-19. CDR3s include the opening cysteine and the closing phenylalanine or tryptophan. The order of the fields is J gene, clone size, D gene, V gene, CDR3 protein, CDR3 DNA. D genes are given only for firm matches. Size values are once, few and many counts, or a class for expanded clones, and some rows have none.

j_call: TRBJ1-4
clone_size: few
d_call: .
v_call: TRBV4-2
cdr3_aa: CASSQEKTTASNEKLFF
cdr3_nt: TGTGCCAGCAGCCAAGAAAAAACCACTGCGAGTAATGAAAAACTGTTTTTT

j_call: TRBJ2-1
clone_size: .
d_call: TRBD2
v_call: TRBV7-2
cdr3_aa: CASSLTSDSYNEQFF
cdr3_nt: TGTGCCAGCAGCTTGACTAGCGATTCCTACAATGAGCAGTTCTTC

j_call: TRBJ2-1
clone_size: once
d_call: .
v_call: TRBV28
cdr3_aa: CASRPGPVGEQFF
cdr3_nt: TGTGCCAGCAGGCCTGGCCCCGTCGGGGAGCAGTTCTTC

j_call: TRBJ2-5
clone_size: .
d_call: .
v_call: TRBV19
cdr3_aa: CASSSRQVLWETQYF
cdr3_nt: TGTGCCAGTAGTTCACGACAGGTGCTGTGGGAGACCCAGTACTTC

j_call: TRBJ2-1
clone_size: .
d_call: .
v_call: TRBV6-5
cdr3_aa: CASAIYNEQFF
cdr3_nt: TGTGCCAGCGCTATATACAATGAGCAGTTCTTC

j_call: TRBJ1-1
clone_size: .
d_call: TRBD1
v_call: TRBV6-5
cdr3_aa: CASSRSTGGIEAFF
cdr3_nt: TGTGCCAGCAGCCGGTCGACAGGGGGGATTGAAGCTTTCTTT

j_call: TRBJ2-7
clone_size: .
d_call: TRBD2
v_call: TRBV6-5
cdr3_aa: CASSGGGTYEQYF
cdr3_nt: TGTGCCAGCAGCGGCGGGGGGACCTACGAGCAGTACTTC

j_call: TRBJ1-4
clone_size: many
d_call: .
v_call: TRBV30
cdr3_aa: CAWSASSAGKLFF
cdr3_nt: TGTGCCTGGAGTGCCTCGTCGGCGGGAAAACTGTTTTTT

j_call: TRBJ2-5
clone_size: .
d_call: .
v_call: TRBV7-3
cdr3_aa: CASSFSSVETQYF
cdr3_nt: TGTGCCAGCAGCTTCTCTAGCGTGGAGACCCAGTACTTC

j_call: TRBJ1-5
clone_size: .
d_call: .
v_call: TRBV4-3
cdr3_aa: CASSQDPGRGQPQHF
cdr3_nt: TGCGCCAGCAGCCAAGATCCCGGTAGAGGGCAGCCCCAGCATTTT

j_call: TRBJ2-2
clone_size: .
d_call: .
v_call: TRBV6-7
cdr3_aa: CASSPQVTLDGELFF
cdr3_nt: TGTGCCAGCAGTCCCCAGGTAACGCTTGATGGGGAGCTGTTTTTT

j_call: TRBJ1-4
clone_size: .
d_call: .
v_call: TRBV5-4
cdr3_aa: CASSLKGISNEKLFF
cdr3_nt: TGTGCCAGCAGCCTCAAGGGGATATCTAATGAAAAACTGTTTTTT

j_call: TRBJ2-7
clone_size: .
d_call: .
v_call: TRBV28
cdr3_aa: CATKDSLYEQYF
cdr3_nt: TGTGCCACTAAGGACAGCCTCTACGAGCAGTACTTC

j_call: TRBJ1-3
clone_size: .
d_call: .
v_call: TRBV7-8
cdr3_aa: CASSLGLGLTSGNTIYF
cdr3_nt: TGTGCCAGCAGCTTAGGACTGGGACTGACTTCTGGAAACACCATATATTTT

j_call: TRBJ2-1
clone_size: .
d_call: .
v_call: TRBV28
cdr3_aa: CASSVGGGGLYNEQFF
cdr3_nt: TGTGCCAGCAGCGTTGGGGGGGGCGGCCTTTACAATGAGCAGTTCTTC

j_call: TRBJ1-5
clone_size: .
d_call: .
v_call: TRBV12-3/TRBV12-4
cdr3_aa: CASSLTEGQPQHF
cdr3_nt: TGTGCCAGCAGTTTAACGGAGGGTCAGCCCCAGCATTTT

j_call: TRBJ1-5
clone_size: .
d_call: .
v_call: TRBV11-2
cdr3_aa: CASSLDVSQPQHF
cdr3_nt: TGTGCCAGCAGCTTAGATGTCAGTCAGCCCCAGCATTTT

j_call: TRBJ1-2
clone_size: .
d_call: .
v_call: TRBV6-2/TRBV6-3
cdr3_aa: CASSYSGQGPSGYTF
cdr3_nt: TGTGCCAGCAGTTACTCAGGCCAGGGCCCGTCTGGCTACACCTTC

j_call: TRBJ2-1
clone_size: .
d_call: .
v_call: TRBV19
cdr3_aa: CASSIGGHYNEQFF
cdr3_nt: TGTGCCAGTAGTATAGGCGGGCACTACAATGAGCAGTTCTTC

j_call: TRBJ2-1
clone_size: .
d_call: TRBD2
v_call: TRBV5-1
cdr3_aa: CASSFRGGRGLNNEQFF
cdr3_nt: TGCGCCAGCAGCTTCCGAGGAGGGAGGGGACTCAACAATGAGCAGTTCTTC

j_call: TRBJ1-2
clone_size: .
d_call: .
v_call: TRBV6-5
cdr3_aa: CASSDSPSTYGYTF
cdr3_nt: TGTGCCAGCAGTGACTCCCCGAGTACCTACGGCTACACCTTC

j_call: TRBJ2-2
clone_size: .
d_call: TRBD2
v_call: TRBV5-1
cdr3_aa: CASSLIAGNTGELFF
cdr3_nt: TGCGCCAGCAGCTTGATAGCGGGGAACACCGGGGAGCTGTTTTTT

j_call: TRBJ1-1
clone_size: .
d_call: .
v_call: TRBV20-1
cdr3_aa: CSATSGHEAFF
cdr3_nt: TGCAGTGCCACCTCGGGACACGAAGCTTTCTTT

j_call: TRBJ1-1
clone_size: .
d_call: TRBD1
v_call: TRBV10-3
cdr3_aa: CAISGWTGQGNTEAFF
cdr3_nt: TGTGCCATCAGTGGGTGGACGGGACAGGGGAACACTGAAGCTTTCTTT

j_call: TRBJ1-6
clone_size: .
d_call: TRBD1
v_call: TRBV10-3
cdr3_aa: CAISDPITGTAANSPLHF
cdr3_nt: TGTGCCATCAGTGACCCGATCACCGGGACAGCGGCTAATTCACCCCTCCACTTT

j_call: TRBJ2-1
clone_size: .
d_call: TRBD1
v_call: TRBV3-1/TRBV3-2
cdr3_aa: CASSQEGTGDNEQFF
cdr3_nt: TGTGCCAGCAGCCAAGAAGGGACAGGGGACAATGAGCAGTTCTTC

j_call: TRBJ1-1
clone_size: .
d_call: .
v_call: TRBV12-3/TRBV12-4
cdr3_aa: CASSTKAYTEAFF
cdr3_nt: TGTGCCAGCAGCACTAAGGCCTACACTGAAGCTTTCTTT

j_call: TRBJ2-5
clone_size: once
d_call: TRBD2
v_call: TRBV5-1
cdr3_aa: CASSSVLLAGKETQYF
cdr3_nt: TGCGCCAGCAGCTCGGTCCTCCTAGCGGGGAAAGAGACCCAGTACTTC

j_call: TRBJ2-3
clone_size: many
d_call: TRBD1
v_call: TRBV6-2/TRBV6-3
cdr3_aa: CASSTGQGSDTQYF
cdr3_nt: TGTGCCAGCAGTACCGGACAGGGGTCGGATACGCAGTATTTT

j_call: TRBJ1-2
clone_size: .
d_call: .
v_call: TRBV2
cdr3_aa: CASRPPGGLEGGYTF
cdr3_nt: TGTGCCAGCAGACCACCCGGGGGGCTAGAGGGCGGCTACACCTTC

j_call: TRBJ2-7
clone_size: .
d_call: .
v_call: TRBV6-5
cdr3_aa: CASSSSQEADEQYF
cdr3_nt: TGTGCCAGCAGTTCGTCCCAGGAGGCTGACGAGCAGTACTTC

j_call: TRBJ2-7
clone_size: once
d_call: TRBD1
v_call: TRBV5-8
cdr3_aa: CASSLGTGSREQYF
cdr3_nt: TGTGCCAGCAGCTTAGGGACAGGGTCTCGCGAGCAGTACTTC